This T cell receptor beta chain was sequenced for a study of OX40 agonist ivuxolimab in advanced cancers. Regarding the research as a whole: Ivuxolimab was an agonistic, fully human IgG2 monoclonal antibody directed against OX40 (CD134), a costimulatory receptor. Intravenous ivuxolimab was administered to patients every 2 weeks at six dose levels: 0.01, 0.1, 0.3, 1.5, 3 and 10 mg/kg. Of the approximately 54 dose-escalation patients, hepatocellular carcinoma was present in around 20, melanoma in approximately 15, renal cell carcinoma in 9 and head and neck cancer in 9. In the dose-escalation cohort, roughly four fifths of patients were male, and the mean age was about 55 years, with a range of roughly 23 to 85. Prior anti-PD-1, anti-PD-L1 or anti-CTLA-4 therapy was permitted, and 35% to 40% of dose-escalation patients had received checkpoint inhibitors. Partial responses occurred in three dose-escalation patients: two with cutaneous melanoma and one with hepatocellular carcinoma. The purpose of peripheral TCRbeta sequencing was to test whether ivuxolimab changed TCR sequence diversity and led to clonal T-cell expansion. The monotherapy dose-escalation portion (N ≈ 57 patients) of the phase I ivuxolimab trial is reported in the paper. The study at large found these results: After ivuxolimab, more expanded clones were found on average in CD8+ T cells than in CD4+ T cells. In partial responders in the 0.1-3.0 mg/kg groups, normalized peripheral clonal expansion was found to be among the lowest, especially among CD8+ T cells. Low levels of normalized T-cell clonal expansion were also seen in some patients who did not respond. Which antigens the clonally expanded peripheral T cells were specific for was not determined. At doses from 0.1 to 3.0 mg/kg, clonal expansion was seen in both CD4+ and CD8+ blood T cells between baseline and week 6.

The germline V gene gives CDR1 as MNHEY and CDR2 as SVGAGI. V gives up 2 bases and J gives up 2 bases, and the segment between their germline ends measures 10 bases. The CDR3 runs 15 amino acids, cysteine and phenylalanine included. The sequence is cut down to CDR3 DNA, 45 bases in frame from base 1. Patients with a history of autoimmune disease or receiving systemic immunosuppression were excluded from the trial. Peripheral blood for TCR sequencing was drawn from every dose cohort at baseline, at cycle 4 day 1 and at cycle 7 day 1. Samples were obtained from an open-label, multicenter, first-in-human phase I dose-escalation trial of ivuxolimab. Adults with locally advanced or metastatic melanoma, renal cell carcinoma, hepatocellular carcinoma or head and neck squamous cell carcinoma were enrolled in the trial. Before TCR sequencing, CD4+ T cells and CD8+ T cells were sorted from peripheral blood as separate populations.

Concerning this clone: It has no known antigen specificity. No clone much larger than this one lies a single base away; base qualities are absent.

For sequencing of the TCRbeta CDR3 region, genomic DNA was extracted from the sorted cells. The immunoSEQ Assay was used to sequence the TCRbeta CDR3 regions. In TCRdb, the immuneACCESS table is reduced to in-frame sequences with V and J assigned. These tables do not hold every clone; where another copy was compared, an unresolved V gene accounts for under half, and the others remain unexplained. In this sample the table shows about 70,000 clones, more than 80% of which occur a single time. 2.5% to 3% of the sample is in the top ten clones. The sequence derives from an adult with an advanced solid tumor such as melanoma, head and neck, liver or kidney cancer. The source was CD4+ or CD8+ T cells sorted from blood, collected in a trial of the OX40 agonist ivuxolimab. The chain couples TRBV6-5 to TRBJ1-5; the D gene is not confidently resolved. The nucleotides are TGTGCCAGCAGTTACGCACGGGGTGGCAATCAGCCCCAGCATTTT. Translated, this is CASSYARGGNQPQHF.